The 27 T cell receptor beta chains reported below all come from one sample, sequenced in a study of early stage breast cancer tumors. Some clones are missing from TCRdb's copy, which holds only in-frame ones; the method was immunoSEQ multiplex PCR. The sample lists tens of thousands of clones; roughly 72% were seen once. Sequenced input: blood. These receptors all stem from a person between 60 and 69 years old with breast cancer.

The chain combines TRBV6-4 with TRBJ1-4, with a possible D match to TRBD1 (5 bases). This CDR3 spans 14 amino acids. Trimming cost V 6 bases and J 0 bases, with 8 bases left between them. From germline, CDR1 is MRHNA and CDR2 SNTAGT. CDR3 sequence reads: CASSRDATNEKLFF. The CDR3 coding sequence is TGTGCCAGCAGCCGGGACGCAACTAATGAAAAACTGTTTTTT.

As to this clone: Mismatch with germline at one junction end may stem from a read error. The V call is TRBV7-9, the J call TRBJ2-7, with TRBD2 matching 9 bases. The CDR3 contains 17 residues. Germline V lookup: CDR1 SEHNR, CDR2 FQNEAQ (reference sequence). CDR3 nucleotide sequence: TGTGCCAGAAGCTTGTTCAAAGCGGGGGGAATCTCCTACGAGCAGTACTTC. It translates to CARSLFKAGGISYEQYF. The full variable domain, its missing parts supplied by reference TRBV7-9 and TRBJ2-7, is DTGVSQNPRHKITKRGQNVTFRCDPISEHNRLYWYRQTLGQGPEFLTYFQNEAQLEKSRLLSDRFSAERPKGSFSTLEIQRTEQGDSAMYLCARSLFKAGGISYEQYFGPGTRLTVT.

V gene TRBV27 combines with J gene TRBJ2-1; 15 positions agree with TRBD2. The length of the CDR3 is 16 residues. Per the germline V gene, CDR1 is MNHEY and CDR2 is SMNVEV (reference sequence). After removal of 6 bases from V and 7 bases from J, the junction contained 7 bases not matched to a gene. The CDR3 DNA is TGTGCCAGCAGCCGGACGGGGACTAGCGGGAGGAATGAGCAGTTCTTC. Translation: CASSRTGTSGRNEQFF.

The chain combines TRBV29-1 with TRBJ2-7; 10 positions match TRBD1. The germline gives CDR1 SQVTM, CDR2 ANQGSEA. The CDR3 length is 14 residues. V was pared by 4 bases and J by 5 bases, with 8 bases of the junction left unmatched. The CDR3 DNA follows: TGCAGCGTTGTCCCCGGGACAGGGGCCCACGAGCAGTACTTC. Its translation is CSVVPGTGAHEQYF.

The CDR3 reads CASTIGGGELFF. CDR3 in DNA: TGCGCCAGCACCATCGGGGGCGGGGAGCTGTTTTTT. This chain joins TRBV5-1 and TRBJ2-2; maybe TRBD2 (6 bases). Per germline, CDR1 SGHRS and CDR2 YFSETQ. CDR3 length: 12 residues. The ends were cut back, 6 bases at V and 7 bases at J, with 10 bases in the middle.

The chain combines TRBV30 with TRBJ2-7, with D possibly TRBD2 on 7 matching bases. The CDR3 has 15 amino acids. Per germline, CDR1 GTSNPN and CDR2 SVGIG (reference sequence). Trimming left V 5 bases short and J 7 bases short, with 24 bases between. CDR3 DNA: TGTGCCTGGGTAAAGGCGGGGGCCGACTCCTCAGAGCAGTACTTC. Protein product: CAWVKAGADSSEQYF.

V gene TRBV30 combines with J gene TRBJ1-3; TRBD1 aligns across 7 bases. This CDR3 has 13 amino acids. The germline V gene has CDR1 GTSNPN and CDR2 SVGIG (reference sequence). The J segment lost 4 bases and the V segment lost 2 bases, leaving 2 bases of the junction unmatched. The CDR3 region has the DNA TGTGCCTGGAGTTGGGACAGAGGAAACACCATATATTTT. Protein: CAWSWDRGNTIYF.

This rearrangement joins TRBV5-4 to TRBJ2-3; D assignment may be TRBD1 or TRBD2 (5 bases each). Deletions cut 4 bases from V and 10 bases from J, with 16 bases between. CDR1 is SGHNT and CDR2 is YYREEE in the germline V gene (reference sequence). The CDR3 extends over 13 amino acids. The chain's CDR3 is CASSPGTSAAQYF. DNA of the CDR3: TGTGCCAGCAGCCCAGGGACCTCCGCAGCGCAGTATTTT.

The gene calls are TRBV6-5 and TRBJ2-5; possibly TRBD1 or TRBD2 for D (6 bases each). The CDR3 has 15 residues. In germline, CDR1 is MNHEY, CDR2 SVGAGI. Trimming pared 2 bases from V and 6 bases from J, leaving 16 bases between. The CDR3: CASSYTRGRTKTQYF. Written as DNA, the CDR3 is TGTGCCAGCAGTTACACCCGGGGGCGGACAAAGACCCAGTACTTC.

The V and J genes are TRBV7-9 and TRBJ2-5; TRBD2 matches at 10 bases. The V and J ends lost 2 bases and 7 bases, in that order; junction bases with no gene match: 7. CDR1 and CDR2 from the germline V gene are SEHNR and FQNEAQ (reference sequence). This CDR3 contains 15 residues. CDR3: CASSLKLAGSGTQYF. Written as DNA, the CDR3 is TGTGCCAGCAGCTTAAAACTAGCGGGATCGGGGACCCAGTACTTC.

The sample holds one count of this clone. DNA for the CDR3: TGTGCCAGCAGTCCGCGGACTAGCGGAACCTACGAGCAGTACTTC. Its protein product is CASSPRTSGTYEQYF. The V gene is TRBV6-5, the J gene TRBJ2-7; 10 positions match TRBD2. CDR1 is MNHEY, CDR2 SVGAGI, per germline. V was pared by 5 bases and J by 2 bases, with 6 bases of the junction left unmatched. The CDR3 is made up of 15 amino acids.

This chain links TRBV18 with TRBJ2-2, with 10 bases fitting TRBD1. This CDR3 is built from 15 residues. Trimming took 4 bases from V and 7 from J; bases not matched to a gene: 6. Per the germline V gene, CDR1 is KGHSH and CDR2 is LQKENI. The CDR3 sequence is CASSRDRGYGGELFF. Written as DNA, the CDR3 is TGTGCCAGCTCACGGGACAGGGGATACGGCGGGGAGCTGTTTTTT.

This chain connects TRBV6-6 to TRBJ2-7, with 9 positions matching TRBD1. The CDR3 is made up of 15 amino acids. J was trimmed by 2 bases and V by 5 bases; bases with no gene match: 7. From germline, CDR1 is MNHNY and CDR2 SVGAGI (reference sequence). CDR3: CASSDRDRVTYEQYF. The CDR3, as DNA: TGTGCCAGCAGTGACCGGGACAGGGTGACCTACGAGCAGTACTTC.

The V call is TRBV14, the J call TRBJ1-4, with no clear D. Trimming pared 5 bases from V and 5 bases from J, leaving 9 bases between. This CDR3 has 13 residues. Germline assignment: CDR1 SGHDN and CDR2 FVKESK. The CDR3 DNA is TGTGCCAGCAGCTGGCGGCCGAATGAAAAACTGTTTTTT. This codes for CASSWRPNEKLFF.

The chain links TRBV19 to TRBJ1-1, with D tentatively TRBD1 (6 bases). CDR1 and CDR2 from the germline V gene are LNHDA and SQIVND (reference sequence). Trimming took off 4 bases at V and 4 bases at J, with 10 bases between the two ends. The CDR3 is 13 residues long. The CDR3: CASSTFRGTEAFF. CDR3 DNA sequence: TGTGCCAGTAGTACTTTCAGGGGCACTGAAGCTTTCTTT.

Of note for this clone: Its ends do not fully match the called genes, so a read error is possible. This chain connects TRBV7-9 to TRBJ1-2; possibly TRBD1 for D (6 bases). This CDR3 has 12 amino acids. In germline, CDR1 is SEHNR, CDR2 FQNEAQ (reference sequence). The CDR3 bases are TGTGCCAGCAGACCGGGATCCAGGGAGGGGGGCTTC. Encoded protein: CASRPGSREGGF.

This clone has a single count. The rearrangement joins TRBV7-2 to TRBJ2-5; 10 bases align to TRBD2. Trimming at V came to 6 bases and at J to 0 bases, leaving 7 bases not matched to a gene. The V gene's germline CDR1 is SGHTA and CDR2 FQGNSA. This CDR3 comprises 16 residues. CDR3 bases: TGTGCCAGCAGTTACGGACTAGCGGCGTACCAAGAGACCCAGTACTTC. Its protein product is CASSYGLAAYQETQYF.

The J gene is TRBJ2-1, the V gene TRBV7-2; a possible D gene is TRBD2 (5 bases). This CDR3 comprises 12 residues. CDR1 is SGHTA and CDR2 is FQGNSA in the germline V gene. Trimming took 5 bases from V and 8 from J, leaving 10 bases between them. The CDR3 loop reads CASSLDFYEQFF. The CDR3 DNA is TGTGCCAGCAGCCTGGACTTCTATGAGCAGTTCTTC.

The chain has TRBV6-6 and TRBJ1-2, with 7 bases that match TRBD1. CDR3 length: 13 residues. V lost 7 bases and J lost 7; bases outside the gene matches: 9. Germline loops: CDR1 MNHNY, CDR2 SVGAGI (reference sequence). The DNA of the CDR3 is TGTGCCAGCAATTTAAAACAGGGGATTGGCTACACCTTC. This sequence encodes CASNLKQGIGYTF.

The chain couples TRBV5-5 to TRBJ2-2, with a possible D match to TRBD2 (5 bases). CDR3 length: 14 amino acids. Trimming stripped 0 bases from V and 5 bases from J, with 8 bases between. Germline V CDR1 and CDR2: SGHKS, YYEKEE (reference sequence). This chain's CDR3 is CASSLVTGTGELFF. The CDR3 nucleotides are TGTGCCAGCAGCTTGGTCACGGGGACCGGGGAGCTGTTTTTT.

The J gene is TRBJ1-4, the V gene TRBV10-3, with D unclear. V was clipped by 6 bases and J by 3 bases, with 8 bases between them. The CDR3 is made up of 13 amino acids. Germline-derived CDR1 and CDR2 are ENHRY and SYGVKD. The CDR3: CAISSLSNEKLFF. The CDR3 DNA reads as TGTGCCATCAGCTCCCTCTCTAATGAAAAACTGTTTTTT.

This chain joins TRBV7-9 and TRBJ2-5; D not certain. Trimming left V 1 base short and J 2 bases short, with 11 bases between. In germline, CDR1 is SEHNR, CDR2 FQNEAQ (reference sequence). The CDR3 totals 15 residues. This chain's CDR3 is CASSLVRTTQETQYF. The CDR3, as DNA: TGTGCCAGCAGCTTAGTCCGCACTACTCAAGAGACCCAGTACTTC.

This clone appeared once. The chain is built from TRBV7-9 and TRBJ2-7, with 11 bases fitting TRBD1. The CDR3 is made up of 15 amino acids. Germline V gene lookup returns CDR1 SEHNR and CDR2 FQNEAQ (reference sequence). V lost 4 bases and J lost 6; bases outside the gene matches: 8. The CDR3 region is CASSSLGTGGTEQYF. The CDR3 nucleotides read TGTGCCAGCAGCTCCCTAGGGACAGGGGGAACCGAGCAGTACTTC.

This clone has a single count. The CDR3 here is CASSPDGAPGNTIYF. The CDR3 DNA reads as TGTGCCAGCTCACCTGACGGGGCGCCTGGAAACACCATATATTTT. The chain is built from TRBV18 and TRBJ1-3; possible D gene TRBD1, 5 bases. This CDR3 is built from 15 residues. Looked up from germline, CDR1 is KGHSH and CDR2 is LQKENI. V lost 3 bases, J lost 2 bases, and 11 bases lay in between. The complete variable domain, with remaining parts taken from reference TRBV18 and TRBJ1-3, reads NAGVMQNPRHLVRRRGQEARLRCSPMKGHSHVYWYRQLPEEGLKFMVYLQKENIIDESGMPKERFSAEFPKEGPSILRIQQVVRGDSAAYFCASSPDGAPGNTIYFGEGSWLTVV.

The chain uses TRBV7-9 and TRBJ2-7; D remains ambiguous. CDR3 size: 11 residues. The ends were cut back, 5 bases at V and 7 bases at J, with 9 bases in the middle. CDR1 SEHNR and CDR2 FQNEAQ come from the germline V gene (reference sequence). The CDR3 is CASSLGREQYF. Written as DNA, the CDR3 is TGTGCCAGCAGCCTGGGTCGAGAGCAGTACTTC.

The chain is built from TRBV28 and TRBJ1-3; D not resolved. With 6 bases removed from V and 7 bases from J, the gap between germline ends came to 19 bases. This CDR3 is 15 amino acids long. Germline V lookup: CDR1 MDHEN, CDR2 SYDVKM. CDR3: CASRTDGGRRNTIYF. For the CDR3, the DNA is TGTGCCAGCAGAACGGACGGCGGGCGCCGGAACACCATATATTTT.

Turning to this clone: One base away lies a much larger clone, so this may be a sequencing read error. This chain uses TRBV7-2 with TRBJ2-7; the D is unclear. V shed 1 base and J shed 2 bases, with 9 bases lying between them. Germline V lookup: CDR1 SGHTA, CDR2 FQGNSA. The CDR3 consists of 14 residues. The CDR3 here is CTSSLEDGAYEQYF. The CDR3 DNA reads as TGTACCAGCAGCTTAGAGGACGGAGCCTACGAGCAGTACTTC.